The clone carrying this T cell receptor (beta chain) has a count of ten or more. Deletions cut 2 bases from V and 5 bases from J, with 11 bases between. CDR1 is SNHLY, CDR2 FYNNEI, per germline. This CDR3 is built from 14 residues. The data are from a study of blood T cell repertoires in COVID-19. The wider study: Sites in the United States, Italy and Spain provided acute and convalescent COVID-19 samples. The cDNA or gDNA used as material had been derived from T cells, B-cell-depleted T cells, or PBMCs.

As originally analysed: Amplification from reference gene primers served as the basis for estimated nucleated cell counts. Assay used: immunoSEQ multiplex PCR; TCRdb lists only in-frame clones, some missing. V, J and clone size reflect that table, while D and trimming were determined from the DNA. The repertoire holds some 46,000 clones, about 70% seen once, with about 60% in the top ten. This TCR was sampled from an elderly man with acute or convalescent COVID-19. Sequenced: peripheral blood. V is TRBV2 and J is TRBJ2-3; D is uncertain. CDR3 amino acids: CASSEWASLDTQYF. In DNA, the CDR3 is TGTGCCAGCAGTGAATGGGCTTCCCTAGATACGCAGTATTTT.